The next 26 T cell receptor beta chains were all read from a single sample in a study of blood T cell repertoires in COVID-19. Here immunoSEQ multiplex PCR was the method, and the copy in TCRdb shows in-frame clones only, minus some. The sample holds fewer than 350,000 clones, roughly 85% seen once. Sequencing was performed on PBMCs or T cells enriched from blood (not recorded which). Receptors originate from a woman aged 25-40 years who had been exposed to COVID-19.

The CDR3 protein is CASSLRVGILDSPLHF. As DNA, the CDR3 is TGTGCCAGCAGTCTTAGGGTCGGGATATTGGATTCACCCCTCCACTTT. The genes are TRBV25-1 and TRBJ1-6; the D is unclear. The germline V and J ends were trimmed by 5 bases and 8 bases, with 19 bases remaining between them. CDR1 and CDR2 from the germline V gene are MGHDK and SYGVNS. The CDR3 has 16 amino acids.

The rearrangement joins TRBV21-1 to TRBJ1-5; the D call TRBD1 from the table was never checked on the DNA. TRBV21-1 is a pseudogene. CDR3 length: 16 amino acids. CDR3 sequence: CASSKEETGVGQPQHF. CDR3 DNA sequence: TGTGCCAGCAGCAAAGAGGAGACAGGGGTGGGTCAGCCCCAGCATTTT.

The gene calls are TRBV7-9 and TRBJ2-5, with 7 positions matching TRBD2. J gave up 5 bases and V 3 bases, and 3 bases lay outside the gene matches. Per the germline V gene, CDR1 is SEHNR and CDR2 is FQNEAQ (reference sequence). CDR3 length: 13 amino acids. The CDR3 sequence is CASSFPGGETQYF. In DNA form, the CDR3 reads TGTGCCAGCAGCTTCCCCGGGGGGGAGACCCAGTACTTC.

This sequence joins TRBV25-1 and TRBJ1-2, with a possible D match to TRBD1 (6 bases). Germline CDR1 is MGHDK and CDR2 is SYGVNS. Trimming removed 4 bases from V and 5 bases from J, with 17 bases in between. The CDR3 is 15 residues long. Written as DNA, the CDR3 is TGTGCCAGCAGTGCCGTGATGGGGGCAGGGTATGGCTACACCTTC. It encodes CASSAVMGAGYGYTF.

The chain links TRBV27 to TRBJ2-7, with 7 bases matching TRBD2. The CDR3 consists of 13 residues. In germline, CDR1 is MNHEY, CDR2 SMNVEV (reference sequence). Germline trimming cut 8 bases from V and 7 bases from J; bases unmatched to any gene: 11. The CDR3 DNA follows: TGTGCCAGCGCCGCGCGGGGGAAGACGGAGCAGTACTTC. Its protein product is CASAARGKTEQYF.

V is TRBV12-3 or TRBV12-4 and J is TRBJ2-5; perhaps TRBD1 as D (5 bases). The V end lost 3 bases, the J end lost 5 bases, and 10 bases lay between the germline ends. This CDR3 contains 13 residues. CDR3 sequence (DNA): TGTGCCAGCAGTTTTGCCAGGGCGGAGACCCAGTACTTC. Its protein is CASSFARAETQYF.

The chain recombines TRBV11-2 with TRBJ1-1; D unclear. CDR1 is SGHAT, CDR2 FQNNGV, per germline. Trimming took 1 base from V and 2 from J, leaving 5 bases between them. The length of the CDR3 is 13 residues. The DNA for the CDR3 is TGTGCCAGCAGCTTAGCCCCTAACACTGAAGCTTTCTTT. It codes for CASSLAPNTEAFF.

V is TRBV6-5 and J is TRBJ1-1; D unresolved. The V end was cut by 8 bases, the J end by 4 bases, with 20 bases between. Germline CDR1 is MNHEY and CDR2 is SVGAGI. This CDR3 region has 15 residues. The CDR3 here is CASHTDGTSGTEAFF. CDR3 sequence (DNA): TGTGCCAGCCATACTGACGGTACTTCGGGCACTGAAGCTTTCTTT.

The chain has TRBV2 and TRBJ1-4, with D perhaps TRBD1 (5 bases). V dropped 4 bases and J dropped 7 bases, with 13 bases sitting between them. The CDR3 loop spans 14 amino acids. Germline V gives CDR1 SNHLY, CDR2 FYNNEI. The DNA for the CDR3 is TGTGCCAGCAGTGTTGGGGCAGGTCGTGAAAAACTGTTTTTT. It codes for CASSVGAGREKLFF.

The V and J genes are TRBV11-2 and TRBJ1-3; D is unresolved. The ends were cut back, 3 bases at V and 0 bases at J, with 15 bases in the middle. In germline, CDR1 is SGHAT, CDR2 FQNNGV. The CDR3 has 17 amino acids. The CDR3, as DNA: TGTGCCAGCAGCTTGTTAGTGGGCAGTACCTCTGGAAACACCATATATTTT. This codes for CASSLLVGSTSGNTIYF.

The chain links TRBV10-1 to TRBJ2-2; 10 bases are a match to TRBD1. V lost 2 bases, J lost 4 bases, and 7 bases stayed unmatched. The CDR3 is 17 residues long. Per germline, CDR1 WNHNN and CDR2 SYGVQD (reference sequence). The CDR3 DNA reads TGCGCCAGCAGTGAGGGGGGACAGGGGTTAAGCACCGGGGAGCTGTTTTTT. Translated, it gives CASSEGGQGLSTGELFF.

As regards this clone: The same CDR3 can be traced to other DNA sequences in this sample. This chain joins TRBV9 and TRBJ2-5; TRBD2 agrees at 7 bases. CDR1 and CDR2 from the germline V gene are SGDLS and YYNGEE. CDR3 length equals 14 residues. With 2 bases clipped from V and 5 bases from J, the junction kept 6 bases outside the gene matches. The CDR3 DNA follows: TGTGCCAGCAGCGTGGGGAGGGGAAGGGAGACCCAGTACTTC. Residues: CASSVGRGRETQYF.

This clone showed up just once. The rearrangement links TRBV7-8 to TRBJ2-7, with TRBD2 matching 10 bases. The CDR3 consists of 14 residues. The germline V gene has CDR1 SGHVS and CDR2 FQNEAQ. The J segment lost 3 bases and the V segment lost 2 bases, leaving 1 base of the junction unmatched. The CDR3 is CASSLQREGYEQYF. The CDR3 bases are TGTGCCAGCAGCTTACAGCGGGAGGGCTACGAGCAGTACTTC.

The V call is TRBV7-8, the J call TRBJ2-7, with 9 bases lining up with TRBD2. After removal of 0 bases from V and 5 bases from J, the junction contained 5 bases not matched to a gene. The CDR3 consists of 15 residues. Germline CDR1 SGHVS, CDR2 FQNEAQ. The CDR3 DNA is TGTGCCAGCAGCTTAGCCGGCGGGGGGGCCCACGAGCAGTACTTC. It translates to CASSLAGGGAHEQYF.

The rearrangement uses TRBV30 and TRBJ2-7; D is perhaps TRBD2 (5 bases). Germline V lookup: CDR1 GTSNPN, CDR2 SVGIG (reference sequence). V dropped 3 bases and J dropped 2 bases, with 14 bases sitting between them. The CDR3 length is 14 residues. The CDR3 sequence is CAWSPHRGPYEQYF. In DNA form, the CDR3 reads TGTGCCTGGAGCCCCCATCGAGGGCCCTACGAGCAGTACTTC. Looking up the rest from reference TRBV30 and TRBJ2-7 gives the full variable domain: SQTIHQWPATLVQPVGSPLSLECTVEGTSNPNLYWYRQAAGRGLQLLFYSVGIGQISSEVPQNLSASRPQDRQFILSSKKLLLSDSGFYLCAWSPHRGPYEQYFGPGTRLTVT.

The gene calls are TRBV18 and TRBJ1-5, with 10 bases matching TRBD1. Looked up from germline, CDR1 is KGHSH and CDR2 is LQKENI. The CDR3 loop spans 17 amino acids. V was clipped by 2 bases and J by 2 bases; unmatched bases: 6. CDR3 bases: TGTGCCAGCTCACCAGACAGGGGGCAAGGGGGCAATCAGCCCCAGCATTTT. This sequence encodes CASSPDRGQGGNQPQHF.

The rearrangement joins TRBV4-3 to TRBJ1-5; TRBD1 is a possible D gene (6 bases). This CDR3 spans 16 amino acids. V shed 0 bases and J shed 1 base, with 10 bases lying between them. Germline V CDR1 and CDR2: LGHNA, YSLEER. In nucleotides, the CDR3 is TGCGCCAGCAGCCAAGAAGGTCAGGGGAGCAATCAGCCCCAGCATTTT. As protein: CASSQEGQGSNQPQHF.

The chain couples TRBV11-2 to TRBJ1-2; 9 nucleotides line up with TRBD1. Germline V gene sequence: CDR1 SGHAT, CDR2 FQNNGV. V lost 1 base to trimming and J lost 2 bases; unmatched junction nucleotides: 8. CDR3 length: 17 amino acids. The DNA for the CDR3 is TGTGCCAGCAGCTTAGGGAGGGGGACAGGGCGAAACTATGGCTACACCTTC. Translation: CASSLGRGTGRNYGYTF.

The rearrangement uses TRBV6-5 and TRBJ2-5; 7 bases fit TRBD1. This CDR3 has 13 amino acids. The V and J ends lost 6 bases and 4 bases, in that order; junction bases with no gene match: 5. Germline CDR1 reads MNHEY; CDR2 reads SVGAGI. For the CDR3, the DNA is TGTGCCAGCAGAAACAGGGGAGTAGAGACCCAGTACTTC. The encoded protein is CASRNRGVETQYF.

The sample holds a few counts of this clone. The rearrangement joins TRBV16 to TRBJ2-1, with D perhaps TRBD2 (5 bases). Germline V gene data show CDR1 as KGHSY and CDR2 as FQNENV. Trimming removed 1 base at V and 7 bases at J, with 8 bases between. The CDR3 is 13 amino acids. CDR3 in amino acids: CASSQWSGNEQFF. For the CDR3, the DNA is TGTGCCAGCAGCCAATGGTCGGGGAATGAGCAGTTCTTC.

CDR3 nucleotide sequence: TGTGCCAGCAGTTTCGGGGGGCAGGGCACTGAAGCTTTCTTT. Translated, it gives CASSFGGQGTEAFF. This chain connects TRBV28 to TRBJ1-1, with TRBD1 as a possible D gene (6 bases). The germline V and J ends were trimmed by 3 bases and 4 bases, with 12 bases remaining between them. This CDR3 is built from 14 residues. The germline CDR1 and CDR2 sequences are MDHEN and SYDVKM.

This chain links TRBV18 with TRBJ1-1; unclear D gene. The CDR3 loop spans 13 amino acids. V lost 5 bases, J lost 2 bases, and 9 bases lay in between. Germline V lookup: CDR1 KGHSH, CDR2 LQKENI. The CDR3 DNA reads TGTGCCAGCTCATCCGGTACCAACACTGAAGCTTTCTTT. Amino acids: CASSSGTNTEAFF. The whole variable domain, remainder taken from reference TRBV18 and TRBJ1-1, is NAGVMQNPRHLVRRRGQEARLRCSPMKGHSHVYWYRQLPEEGLKFMVYLQKENIIDESGMPKERFSAEFPKEGPSILRIQQVVRGDSAAYFCASSSGTNTEAFFGQGTRLTVV.

The chain joins TRBV2 to TRBJ1-5, with D perhaps matching TRBD1 (6 bases). Trimming pared 2 bases from V and 9 bases from J, leaving 14 bases between. The CDR3 contains 14 residues. Germline lookup yields CDR1 SNHLY and CDR2 FYNNEI. The CDR3 spells CASSESGAGTPQHF. In DNA, the CDR3 is TGTGCCAGCAGTGAATCAGGGGCCGGCACGCCCCAGCATTTT. Variable domain in full (rest from reference TRBV2 and TRBJ1-5): EPEVTQTPSHQVTQMGQEVILRCVPISNHLYFYWYRQILGQKVEFLVSFYNNEISEKSEIFDDQFSVERPDGSNFTLKIRSTKLEDSAMYFCASSESGAGTPQHFGDGTRLSIL.

This rearrangement joins TRBV5-1 to TRBJ2-1; 7 bases agree with TRBD1. The CDR3 is 16 residues long. The germline gives CDR1 SGHRS, CDR2 YFSETQ. V dropped 0 bases and J dropped 4; count of bases not matched to a gene: 7. The CDR3 protein is CASSLGRQGAYNEQFF. The CDR3 DNA follows: TGCGCCAGCAGCTTGGGCAGACAGGGCGCGTACAATGAGCAGTTCTTC.

The CDR3: CASRVHRGGGGELFF. The CDR3 nucleotides are TGTGCCAGCAGAGTTCACAGGGGAGGCGGCGGGGAGCTGTTTTTT. The chain recombines TRBV6-5 with TRBJ2-2; D may be TRBD1 (7 bases). Trimming removed 6 bases at V and 7 bases at J, with 18 bases between. The CDR3 covers 15 residues. Per the germline V gene, CDR1 is MNHEY and CDR2 is SVGAGI.

V and J are TRBV6-5 and TRBJ1-4; a weak D match, TRBD1 (5 bases). From germline, CDR1 is MNHEY and CDR2 SVGAGI. Trimming took 2 bases from V and 6 from J, leaving 13 bases between them. The CDR3 sequence is 15 residues long. CDR3 amino acids: CASSYGGGDYEKLFF. The CDR3 DNA follows: TGTGCCAGCAGTTACGGTGGGGGGGATTATGAAAAACTGTTTTTT.